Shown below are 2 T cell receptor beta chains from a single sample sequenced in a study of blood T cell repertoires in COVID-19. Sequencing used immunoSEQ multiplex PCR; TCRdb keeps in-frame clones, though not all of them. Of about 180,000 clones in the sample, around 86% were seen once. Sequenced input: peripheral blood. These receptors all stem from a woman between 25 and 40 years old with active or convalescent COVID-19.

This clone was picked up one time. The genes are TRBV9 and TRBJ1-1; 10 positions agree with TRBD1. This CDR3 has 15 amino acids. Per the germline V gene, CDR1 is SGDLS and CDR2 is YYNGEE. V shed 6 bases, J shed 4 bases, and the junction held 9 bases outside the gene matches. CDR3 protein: CASTKTGGGGTEAFF. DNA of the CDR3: TGTGCCAGCACCAAGACAGGGGGCGGCGGCACTGAAGCTTTCTTT. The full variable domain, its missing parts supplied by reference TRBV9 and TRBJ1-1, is DSGVTQTPKHLITATGQRVTLRCSPRSGDLSVYWYQQSLDQGLQFLIQYYNGEERAKGNILERFSAQQFPDLHSELNLSSLELGDSALYFCASTKTGGGGTEAFFGQGTRLTVV.

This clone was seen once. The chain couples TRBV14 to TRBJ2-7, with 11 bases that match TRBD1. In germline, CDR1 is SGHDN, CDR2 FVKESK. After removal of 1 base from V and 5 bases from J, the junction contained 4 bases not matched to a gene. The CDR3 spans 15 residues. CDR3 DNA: TGTGCCAGCAGCCAAGCCAGGACAGGGGGCAACGAGCAGTACTTC. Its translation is CASSQARTGGNEQYF.